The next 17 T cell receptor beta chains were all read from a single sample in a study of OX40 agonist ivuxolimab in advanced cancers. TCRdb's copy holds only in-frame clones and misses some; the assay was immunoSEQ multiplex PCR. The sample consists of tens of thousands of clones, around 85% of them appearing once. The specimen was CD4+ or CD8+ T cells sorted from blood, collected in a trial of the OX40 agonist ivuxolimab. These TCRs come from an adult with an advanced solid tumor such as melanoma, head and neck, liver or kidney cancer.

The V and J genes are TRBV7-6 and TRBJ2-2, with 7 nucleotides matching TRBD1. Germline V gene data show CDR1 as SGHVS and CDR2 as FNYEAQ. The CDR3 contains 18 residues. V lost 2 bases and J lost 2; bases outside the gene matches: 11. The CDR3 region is CASSLLPQRQGNTGELFF. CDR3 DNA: TGTGCCAGCAGCTTATTACCCCAGCGACAGGGAAACACCGGGGAGCTGTTTTTT.

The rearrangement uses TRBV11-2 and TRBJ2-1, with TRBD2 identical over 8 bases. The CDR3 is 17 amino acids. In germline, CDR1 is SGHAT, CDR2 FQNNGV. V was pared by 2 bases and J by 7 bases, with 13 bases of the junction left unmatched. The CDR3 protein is CASSLHREGPSQNEQFF. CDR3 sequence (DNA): TGTGCCAGCAGCTTACACCGGGAGGGCCCGAGTCAGAATGAGCAGTTCTTC.

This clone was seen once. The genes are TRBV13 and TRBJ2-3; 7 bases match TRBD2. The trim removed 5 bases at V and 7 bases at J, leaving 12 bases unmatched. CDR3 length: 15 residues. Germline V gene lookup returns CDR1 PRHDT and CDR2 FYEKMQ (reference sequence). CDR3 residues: CASSLTGGTLNTQYF. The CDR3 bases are TGTGCCAGCAGCCTGACGGGGGGTACGCTGAATACGCAGTATTTT.

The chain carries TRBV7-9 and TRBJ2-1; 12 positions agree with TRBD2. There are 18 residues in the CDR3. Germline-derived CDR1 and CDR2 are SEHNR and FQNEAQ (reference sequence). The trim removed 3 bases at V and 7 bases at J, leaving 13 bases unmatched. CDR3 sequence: CASSFPTSGSLPGNEQFF. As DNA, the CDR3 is TGTGCCAGCAGCTTCCCGACTAGCGGGAGTTTGCCGGGAAATGAGCAGTTCTTC. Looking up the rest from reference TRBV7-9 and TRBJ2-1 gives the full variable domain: DTGVSQNPRHKITKRGQNVTFRCDPISEHNRLYWYRQTLGQGPEFLTYFQNEAQLEKSRLLSDRFSAERPKGSFSTLEIQRTEQGDSAMYLCASSFPTSGSLPGNEQFFGPGTRLTVL.

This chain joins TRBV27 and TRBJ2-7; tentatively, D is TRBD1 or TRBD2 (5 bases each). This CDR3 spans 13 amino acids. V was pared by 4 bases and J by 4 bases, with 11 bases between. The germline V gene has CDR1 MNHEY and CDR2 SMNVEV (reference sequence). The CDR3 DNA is TGTGCCAGCAGTTGGGGGACGGTATACGAGCAGTACTTC. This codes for CASSWGTVYEQYF.

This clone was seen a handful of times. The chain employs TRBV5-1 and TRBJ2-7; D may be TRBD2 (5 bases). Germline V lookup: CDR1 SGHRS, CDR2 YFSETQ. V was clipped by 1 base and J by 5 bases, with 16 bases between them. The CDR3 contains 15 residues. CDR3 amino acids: CASSLNGGWYDEQYF. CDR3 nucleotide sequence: TGCGCCAGCAGCTTGAATGGAGGCTGGTACGACGAGCAGTACTTC.

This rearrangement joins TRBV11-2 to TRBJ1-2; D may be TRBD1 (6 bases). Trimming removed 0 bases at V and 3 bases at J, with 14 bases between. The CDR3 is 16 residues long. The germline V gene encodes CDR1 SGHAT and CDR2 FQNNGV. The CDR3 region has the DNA TGTGCCAGCAGCTTAGAGGGGGCGGGGAGTCACTATGGCTACACCTTC. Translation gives CASSLEGAGSHYGYTF.

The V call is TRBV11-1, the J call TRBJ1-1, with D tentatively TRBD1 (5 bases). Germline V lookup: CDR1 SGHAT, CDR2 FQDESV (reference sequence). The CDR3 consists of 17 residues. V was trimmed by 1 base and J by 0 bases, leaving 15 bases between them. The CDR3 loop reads CASSLELPGSVNTEAFF. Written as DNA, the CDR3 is TGTGCCAGCAGCTTAGAACTCCCAGGGTCGGTGAACACTGAAGCTTTCTTT.

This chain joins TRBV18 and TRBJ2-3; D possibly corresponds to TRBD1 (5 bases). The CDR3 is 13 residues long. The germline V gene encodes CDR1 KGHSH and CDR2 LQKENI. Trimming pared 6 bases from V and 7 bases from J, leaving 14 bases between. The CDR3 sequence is CASSPDQGHTQYF. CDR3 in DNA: TGTGCCAGCTCTCCCGATCAGGGTCATACGCAGTATTTT.

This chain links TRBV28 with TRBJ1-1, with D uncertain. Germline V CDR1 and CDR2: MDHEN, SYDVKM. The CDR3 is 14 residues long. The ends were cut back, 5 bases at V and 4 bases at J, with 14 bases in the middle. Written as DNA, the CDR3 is TGTGCCAGCAGTCTAGGACGGGCGGGCACTGAAGCTTTCTTT. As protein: CASSLGRAGTEAFF.

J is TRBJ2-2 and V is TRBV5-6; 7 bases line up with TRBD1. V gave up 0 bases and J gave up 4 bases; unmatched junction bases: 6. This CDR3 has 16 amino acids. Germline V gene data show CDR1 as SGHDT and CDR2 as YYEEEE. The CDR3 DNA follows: TGTGCCAGCAGCTTGGCCGAGTCAGGGGGCACCGGGGAGCTGTTTTTT. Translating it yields CASSLAESGGTGELFF.

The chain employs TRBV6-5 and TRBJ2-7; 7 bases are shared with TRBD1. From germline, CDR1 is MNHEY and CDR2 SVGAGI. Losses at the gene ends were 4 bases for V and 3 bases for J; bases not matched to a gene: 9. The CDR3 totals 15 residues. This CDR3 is CASSSDRTGNYEQYF. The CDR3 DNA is TGTGCCAGCAGTTCTGATCGGACAGGTAACTACGAGCAGTACTTC.

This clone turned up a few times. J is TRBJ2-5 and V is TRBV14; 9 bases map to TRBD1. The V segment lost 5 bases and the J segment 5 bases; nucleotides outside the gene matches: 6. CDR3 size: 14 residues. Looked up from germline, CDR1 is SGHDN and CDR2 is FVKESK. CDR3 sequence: CASSETGGYETQYF. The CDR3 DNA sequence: TGTGCCAGCAGCGAAACAGGGGGCTACGAGACCCAGTACTTC.

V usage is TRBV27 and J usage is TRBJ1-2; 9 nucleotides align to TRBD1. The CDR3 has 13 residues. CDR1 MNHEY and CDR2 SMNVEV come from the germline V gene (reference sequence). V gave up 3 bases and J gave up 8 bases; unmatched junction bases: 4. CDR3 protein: CASSFGTGSGYTF. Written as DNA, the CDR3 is TGTGCCAGCAGTTTTGGGACAGGGAGCGGCTACACCTTC.

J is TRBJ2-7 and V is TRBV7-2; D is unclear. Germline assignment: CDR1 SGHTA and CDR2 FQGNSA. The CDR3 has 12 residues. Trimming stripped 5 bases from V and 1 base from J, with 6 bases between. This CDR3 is CASSGPSYEQYF. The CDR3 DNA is TGTGCCAGCAGCGGACCGTCCTACGAGCAGTACTTC. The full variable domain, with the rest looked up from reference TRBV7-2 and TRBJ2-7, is GAGVSQSPSNKVTEKGKDVELRCDPISGHTALYWYRQSLGQGLEFLIYFQGNSAPDKSGLPSDRFSAERTGGSVSTLTIQRTQQEDSAVYLCASSGPSYEQYFGPGTRLTVT.

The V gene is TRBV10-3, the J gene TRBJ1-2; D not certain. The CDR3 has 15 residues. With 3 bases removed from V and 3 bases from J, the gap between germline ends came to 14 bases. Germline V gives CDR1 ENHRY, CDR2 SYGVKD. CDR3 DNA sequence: TGTGCCATCAGTGATGCAGGAGGACCGGACTATGGCTACACCTTC. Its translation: CAISDAGGPDYGYTF.

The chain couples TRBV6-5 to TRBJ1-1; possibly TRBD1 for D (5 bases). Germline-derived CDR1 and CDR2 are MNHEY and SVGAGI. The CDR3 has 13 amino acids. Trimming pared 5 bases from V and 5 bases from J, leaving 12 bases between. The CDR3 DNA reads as TGTGCCAGCAGTCAAGACAGAGGGACTGAAGCTTTCTTT. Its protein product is CASSQDRGTEAFF.